This TCR beta chain was profiled in a study of cytomegalovirus exposure and HLA in healthy donors (dated by TCRdb to about 2017). Regarding the study in general: An earlier analysis of 587 of the donors reported about 300 Gb of sequence data and around 120 million unique TCR beta sequences obtained from around 170 million T cells. Along with the roughly 700-subject first cohort, a separate validation cohort of some 130 different subjects was used. Alongside the repertoire data, information on donor age, sex, ethnicity and CMV serostatus was compiled. An earlier analysis of 587 of the donors used high-throughput TCR beta sequencing to judge whether each TCR beta V gene segment behaved as functional or pseudogenic. Among the roughly 410 genotyped donors, around 79% belonged to the genetic ancestry cluster associated with self-reported Caucasian donors. To study patterns of TCR occurrence, a later analysis re-analyzed previously published TCR beta repertoires from 700 or so donors and added high-resolution HLA genotyping. Typing coverage differed by locus: A, B, C, DRB1 and DQB1 were typed in about 629-640 donors, DQA1 in about 500, DPA1 in approximately 600, and DPB1 in 450 to 490. All discovery cohort repertoires had been generated on a single sequencing platform. Among around 400 genotyped donors of the cohort, an average of about 220,000 unique TCR beta nucleotide sequences was sequenced per donor, of which 15% to 20% were non-productive. A later genetic analysis used genome-wide SNP genotypes for about 60% of the roughly 700 donors, treating that subset as a discovery cohort. Around 330 gigabases of sequencing data and 91 million or so unique TCR sequences made up an early release that covered several hundred HLA-typed donors. In the later analysis, no new phenotypic data were used to find candidate immune exposures; instead, reliance was placed on TCR beta sequences and their occurrence across donors. To predict cytomegalovirus infection status, the study combined high-throughput TCR immunosequencing, statistical association of individual TCRs with disease status, and machine learning. Several DR-DQ haplotypes were treated as single units for association and clustering because of strong linkage in the cohort. The study profiled the T cell repertoires of hundreds of subjects by immunosequencing and related them to cytomegalovirus serostatus. Both class I and class II loci were covered by HLA typing, at four-digit resolution. The study was designed to test whether signatures of past pathogen exposure could be identified by cataloging public T cell receptors. Points the paper makes about the study in general: The cohort was sequenced for TCR beta chains only, and without alpha or paired-chain data the features that could be detected were limited. In a later analysis, several top co-occurrence clusters were reported to appear linked to parvovirus B19, influenza, CMV and Epstein-Barr virus. It was suggested by the authors that the approach could potentially be generalized to other disease states and immunological phenotypes. At a false discovery rate of 0.05, a later analysis linked around 15,000 TCR beta sequences to specific HLA alleles. In both the original and validation cohorts, the classifier was reported to diagnose cytomegalovirus status with high specificity and sensitivity. An association between a missense DCLRE1C variant and V-gene and J-gene trimming of TCR beta chains was found in a later genetic analysis and replicated in an independent cohort. A later analysis found that most CMV-associated TCR beta chains appeared HLA-restricted, with HLA associations seemingly driven largely by CMV exposure. The 87-base-pair reads could not distinguish some IMGT-functional V segments, including TRBV6-2 and TRBV6-3, so those segments were excluded. Because HLA typing was missing for some donors at each locus, association tests included only the typed subset. Compared with equally common non-associated chains, HLA-associated TCR beta chains in a later analysis were more clonally expanded and had lower generation probabilities. Sequencing depth was assumed to be roughly uniform across donors in the presence/absence analyses, though that assumption may not hold. While some public TCRs were present in many individuals, most TCR sequences turned up only very rarely across donors. The sequencing pipeline was judged likely to have produced a cluster of highly shared sequence variants as a technical artifact. Correlated functional status among segregating V segments might reflect linkage disequilibrium, but an unknown experimental factor could not be ruled out. A further reported finding was that TCR beta sequences accurately predicted the HLA-A and HLA-B alleles for most subjects in the first cohort. A later genetic analysis reported fewer N-insertions in productive TCRs among donors in an Asian-associated ancestry cluster than the roughly 700-donor mean. A few of the identified cytomegalovirus-associated TCR beta chains were confirmed in vitro to be specific for cytomegalovirus antigens. Because counts were too low, seventeen rarely observed V segments, including chromosome 9 orphons, were left out of the earlier analysis of a few hundred of the donors. The only immune exposure information available for the cohort was CMV serostatus. In an earlier analysis of approximately 590 of the donors, most TCR beta V segments were observed in productive rearrangements about 87% or about 30% of the time, broadly matching IMGT annotations. A later analysis found that TCR association rates varied across HLA loci, with DRB1 alleles showing the most associated TCRs and HLA-C alleles the fewest. The study listed approximately 150 TCR beta chains as associated with cytomegalovirus. Assigning TCR associations to individual alleles was difficult when HLA alleles, especially DR and DQ, strongly co-occurred.

The cohort was made up of several hundred healthy bone marrow donors. At the time of sampling, all cohort members were nominally healthy, though unrecorded immune exposures were likely present. The donor was CMV seropositive and was included in the group of almost 300 seropositive cohort members. Every donor gave a peripheral blood sample, and the peripheral blood mononuclear cells from that sample were used for TCR beta sequencing. Genomic DNA extraction from the blood cell samples was performed with the Qiagen DNeasy Blood Extraction Kit. Libraries came from the immunoSEQ multiplex PCR assay. The multiplex PCR relied on a mix of 60 forward primers for TCR Vbeta segments and 13 reverse primers for TCR Jbeta segments. The CDR3 region of rearranged TCR beta genes was amplified from genomic DNA with a multiplex PCR assay. On the Illumina HiSeq System, the amplified TCR beta libraries were sequenced as 87-base-pair reads. The paper's data handling went like this. A later analysis counted approximately 76 million unique TCR beta chains across the 650 to 700 repertoires, and some 11 million of these chains were shared by at least two donors. Raw reads were error-corrected and collapsed into unique sequences with a nearest-neighbor algorithm that merged closely related sequences to remove PCR and sequencing errors. CDR3 sequences were aligned to IMGT reference sequences to assign V, D and J gene segments. Each retained sequence needed at least a six-nucleotide match to both a V gene segment and a J gene segment. A rearrangement was called productive if the CDR3 had no stop codons and remained in frame with V and J, and every other rearrangement was called non-productive. Following IMGT convention, CDR3 was defined as the stretch from the second conserved V-encoded cysteine up to the conserved J-encoded phenylalanine. The earlier analysis of a few hundred of the donors excluded any sequence lacking an unambiguous match to a single V gene segment. An earlier analysis of approximately 590 of the donors classified V segments as functional when productive rearrangements were above 56.7% and as segregating when the standard deviation between donors was above 5%. A statistical classification framework was built for diagnosing cytomegalovirus status from the catalog of TCR beta chain sequences. In a later analysis, V and J genes were assigned by comparing TCR nucleotide sequences against IMGT/GENE-DB human TR gene sequences. In a later analysis, CDR3 sequences and most-parsimonious VDJ recombination scenarios were assigned using the TCRdist pipeline. A later analysis defined each TCR beta chain by its CDR3 amino acid sequence plus V-gene family, and excluded reads lacking a unique V-gene family. In a later analysis, 550 to 650 highly shared, low-generation-probability nucleotide sequences were removed to address suspected cross-contamination and a sequencing artifact. In a later analysis, a clonal expansion index for each public chain was calculated from normalized within-repertoire ranks of inferred template counts. In a later analysis, generation probabilities were computed using a VDJ recombination model fitted to out-of-frame rearrangements, and the results were checked against IGoR. Hypergeometric tests were used in a later analysis to score TCR-TCR, TCR-HLA and TCR-CMV co-occurrence, with a repertoire-size bias correction applied to the TCR pairs. In a later analysis, false discovery rates were estimated by permuting HLA or CMV assignments 20 times. In a later analysis, co-occurring TCRs were grouped using DBSCAN, with TCRdist sequence similarity added in when clustering inside HLA-allele-positive subsets. For co-occurrence clustering, repertoires with fewer than 30,000 or more than 120,000 public chains were excluded, along with about five repertoires with anomalous nucleotide sharing. Drawn from immuneACCESS, this table holds only the in-frame rearrangements with V and J called that TCRdb kept. Clones are partly lost; checked studies trace under half to an unresolved V gene and leave the rest unexplained. That table supplies the V and J calls and clone size; D and trimming were determined from the DNA. Counted in this sample were about 190,000 clones; 65% to 75% of them appeared once. Of the sample, about 4.4% is held by the ten largest clones.

Trimming removed 7 bases from V and 4 bases from J; the gene matches leave 10 bases unexplained. Its CDR3 holds 15 amino acids, cysteine through phenylalanine. Only the CDR3 part of the read is kept: 45 bases, read in frame from the first base. The germline V gene (reference sequence) supplies CDR1 SEHNR and CDR2 FQNEAQ. Turning to this clone: The antigen this receptor binds is unknown. No per-base quality is available; no much larger clone lies one base away.

This clonotype originated in a man aged 25 to 40 in good health and CMV-seropositive. Sequencing input: PBMCs. The rearrangement combines TRBV7-9 with TRBJ2-1; the central 7 bases match TRBD2. The nucleotide sequence reads as follows: TGTGCCAGCACCTCAAGTAGCGGGCCGTACAATGAGCAGTTCTTC. It specifies CASTSSSGPYNEQFF.